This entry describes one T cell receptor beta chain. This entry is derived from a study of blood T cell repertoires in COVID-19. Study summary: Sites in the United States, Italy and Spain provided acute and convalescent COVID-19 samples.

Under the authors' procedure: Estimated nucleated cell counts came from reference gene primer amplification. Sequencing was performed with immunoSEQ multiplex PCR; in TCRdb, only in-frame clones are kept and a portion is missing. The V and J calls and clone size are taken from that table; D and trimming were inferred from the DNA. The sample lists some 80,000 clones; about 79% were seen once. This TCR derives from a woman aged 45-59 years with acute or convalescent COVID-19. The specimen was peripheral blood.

The CDR3 sequence is CSVYGQGAGYGYTF. The CDR3 DNA sequence: TGCAGCGTTTATGGACAGGGGGCTGGCTATGGCTACACCTTC. This rearrangement joins TRBV29-1 to TRBJ1-2, with 11 bases identical to TRBD1. J gave up 4 bases and V 5 bases, and 6 bases lay outside the gene matches. This CDR3 spans 14 amino acids. CDR1 is SQVTM, CDR2 ANQGSEA, per germline.